This TCR beta chain was retrieved from a study of shared clonotypes between healthy human individuals. Naive CD4+ cells were CD45RA-selected; the remaining cells were memory. Splitting of each subset's genomic DNA was done evenly across several immunoSEQ plates. The protocol was immunoSEQ multiplex PCR, while the TCRdb copy is restricted to in-frame clones and leaves out a portion. The table has some 2,500,000 clones, 93% seen once. CDR1 is SGHRS and CDR2 is YFSETQ in the germline V gene. V lost 5 bases and J lost 2; bases outside the gene matches: 0. The CDR3 loop spans 14 amino acids. Regarding the study as a whole: Few donors restricted represented genetic and exposure-history diversity. Researchers sampled only blood; tissue repertoires likely differ.

Worth noting for this clone: Its specificity is not known.

The rearrangement links TRBV5-1 to TRBJ1-4; 10 bases are a match to TRBD1. The receptor's source is a man aged 18-30 years in good health. Some clones in this sample may be carry-over from other donors' samples. The sample comprised naive CD4+ T cells from PBMCs. Subset described: CD45RA+ positively selected. The CDR3 nucleotides read TGCGCCAGCAGGACAGGGGGCACTAATGAAAAACTGTTTTTT. Its translation: CASRTGGTNEKLFF.